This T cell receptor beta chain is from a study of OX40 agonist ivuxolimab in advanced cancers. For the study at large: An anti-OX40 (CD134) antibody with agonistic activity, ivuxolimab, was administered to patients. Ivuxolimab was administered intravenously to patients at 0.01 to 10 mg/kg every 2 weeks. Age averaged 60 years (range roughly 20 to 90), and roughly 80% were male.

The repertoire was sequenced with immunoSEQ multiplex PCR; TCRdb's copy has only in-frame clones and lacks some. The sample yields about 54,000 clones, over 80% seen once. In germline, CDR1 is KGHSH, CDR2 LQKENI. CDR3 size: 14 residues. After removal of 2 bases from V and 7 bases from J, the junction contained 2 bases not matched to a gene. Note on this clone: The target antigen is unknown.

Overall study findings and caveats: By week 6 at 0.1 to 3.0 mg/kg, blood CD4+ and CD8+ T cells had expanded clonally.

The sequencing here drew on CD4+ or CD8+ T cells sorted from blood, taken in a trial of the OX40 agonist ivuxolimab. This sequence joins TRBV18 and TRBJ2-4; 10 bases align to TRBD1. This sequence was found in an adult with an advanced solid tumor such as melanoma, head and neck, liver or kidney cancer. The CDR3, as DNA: TGTGCCAGCTCACCAGGACAGGGGGGGAACATTCAGTACTTC. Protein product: CASSPGQGGNIQYF. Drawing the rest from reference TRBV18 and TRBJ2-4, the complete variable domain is NAGVMQNPRHLVRRRGQEARLRCSPMKGHSHVYWYRQLPEEGLKFMVYLQKENIIDESGMPKERFSAEFPKEGPSILRIQQVVRGDSAAYFCASSPGQGGNIQYFGAGTRLSVL.